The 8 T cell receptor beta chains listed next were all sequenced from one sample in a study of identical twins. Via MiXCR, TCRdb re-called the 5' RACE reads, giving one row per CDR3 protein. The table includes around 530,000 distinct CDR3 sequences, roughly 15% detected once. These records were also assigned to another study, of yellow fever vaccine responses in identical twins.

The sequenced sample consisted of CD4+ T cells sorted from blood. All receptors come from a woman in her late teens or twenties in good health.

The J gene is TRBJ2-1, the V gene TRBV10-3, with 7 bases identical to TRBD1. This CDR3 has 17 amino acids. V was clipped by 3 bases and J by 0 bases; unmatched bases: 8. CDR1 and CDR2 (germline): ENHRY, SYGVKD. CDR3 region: CAISEETGPSSYNEQFF. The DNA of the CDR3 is TGTGCCATCAGTGAAGAGACAGGGCCCAGCTCCTACAATGAGCAGTTCTTC.

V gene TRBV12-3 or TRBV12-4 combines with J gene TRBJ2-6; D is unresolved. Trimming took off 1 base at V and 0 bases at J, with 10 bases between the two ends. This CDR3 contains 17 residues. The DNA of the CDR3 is TGTGCCAGCAGTTTAGGGGGAACCACCTCTGGGGCCAACGTCCTGACTTTC. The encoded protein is CASSLGGTTSGANVLTF.

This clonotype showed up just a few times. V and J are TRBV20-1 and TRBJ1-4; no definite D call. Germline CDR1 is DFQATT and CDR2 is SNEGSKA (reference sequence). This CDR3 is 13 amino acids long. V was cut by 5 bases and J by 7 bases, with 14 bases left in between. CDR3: CSARPGGGEKLFF. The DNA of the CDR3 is TGCAGTGCTCGACCAGGTGGCGGTGAAAAACTGTTTTTT.

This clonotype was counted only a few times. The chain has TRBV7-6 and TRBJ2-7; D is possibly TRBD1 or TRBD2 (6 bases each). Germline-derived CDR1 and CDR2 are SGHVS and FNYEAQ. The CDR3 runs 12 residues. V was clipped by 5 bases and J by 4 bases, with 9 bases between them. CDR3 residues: CASSRGGYEQYF. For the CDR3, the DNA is TGTGCCAGCAGCCGAGGGGGGTACGAGCAGTACTTC.

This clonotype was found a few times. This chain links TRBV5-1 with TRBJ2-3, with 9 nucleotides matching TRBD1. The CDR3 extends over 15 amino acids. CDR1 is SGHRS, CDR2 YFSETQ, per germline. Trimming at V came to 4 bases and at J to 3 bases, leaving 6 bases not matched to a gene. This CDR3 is CASSRGQGSTDTQYF. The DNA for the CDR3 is TGCGCCAGCAGCCGCGGACAGGGGAGTACAGATACGCAGTATTTT.

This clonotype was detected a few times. The CDR3 DNA reads TGTGCCAGCAGTTACTCGATTTGGGAACCGGGGCACGAGCAGTACTTC. Its protein is CASSYSIWEPGHEQYF. This sequence joins TRBV6-5 and TRBJ2-7; D possibly matches TRBD1 or TRBD2 (5 bases each). V lost 0 bases and J lost 5, with 17 bases in between. Germline CDR1 is MNHEY and CDR2 is SVGAGI. CDR3 length: 16 residues.

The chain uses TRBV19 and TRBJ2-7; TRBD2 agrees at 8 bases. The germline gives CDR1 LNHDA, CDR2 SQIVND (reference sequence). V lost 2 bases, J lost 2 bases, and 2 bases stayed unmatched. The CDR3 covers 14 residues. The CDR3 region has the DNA TGTGCCAGTAGTATAAATAGCGGGGCCTACGAGCAGTACTTC. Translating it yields CASSINSGAYEQYF.

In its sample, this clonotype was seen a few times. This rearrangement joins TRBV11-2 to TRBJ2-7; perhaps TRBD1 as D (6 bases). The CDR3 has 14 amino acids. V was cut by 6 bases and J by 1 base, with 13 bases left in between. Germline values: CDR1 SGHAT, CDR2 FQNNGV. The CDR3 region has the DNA TGTGCCAGCAGATACAGGGTAGGTTCCTACGAGCAGTACTTC. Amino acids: CASRYRVGSYEQYF.